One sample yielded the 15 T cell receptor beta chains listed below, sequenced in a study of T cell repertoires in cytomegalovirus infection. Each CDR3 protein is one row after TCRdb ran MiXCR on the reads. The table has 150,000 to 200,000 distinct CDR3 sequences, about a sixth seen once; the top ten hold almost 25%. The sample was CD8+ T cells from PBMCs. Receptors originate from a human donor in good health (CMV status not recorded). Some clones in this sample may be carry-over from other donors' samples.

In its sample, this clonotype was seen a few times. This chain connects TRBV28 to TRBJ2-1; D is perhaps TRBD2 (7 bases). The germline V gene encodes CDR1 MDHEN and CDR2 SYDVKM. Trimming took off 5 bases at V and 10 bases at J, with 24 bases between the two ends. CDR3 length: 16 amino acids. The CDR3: CASSPPGGGLIPEQFF. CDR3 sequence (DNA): TGTGCCAGCAGTCCCCCCGGCGGGGGCCTTATACCCGAGCAGTTCTTC.

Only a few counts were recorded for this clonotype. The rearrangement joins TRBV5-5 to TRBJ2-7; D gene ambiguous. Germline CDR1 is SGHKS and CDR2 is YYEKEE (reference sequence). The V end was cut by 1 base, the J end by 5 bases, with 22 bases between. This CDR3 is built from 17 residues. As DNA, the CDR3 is TGTGCCAGCAGCTTGAGGATCCGCCGGCAGGATGAGAACGAGCAGTACTTC. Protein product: CASSLRIRRQDENEQYF.

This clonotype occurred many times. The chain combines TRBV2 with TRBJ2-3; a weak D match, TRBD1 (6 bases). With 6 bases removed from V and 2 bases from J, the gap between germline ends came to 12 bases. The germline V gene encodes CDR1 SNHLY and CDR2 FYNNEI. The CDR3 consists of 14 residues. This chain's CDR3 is CASSLQGATDTQYF. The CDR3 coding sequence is TGTGCCAGCAGCTTACAGGGAGCCACAGATACGCAGTATTTT.

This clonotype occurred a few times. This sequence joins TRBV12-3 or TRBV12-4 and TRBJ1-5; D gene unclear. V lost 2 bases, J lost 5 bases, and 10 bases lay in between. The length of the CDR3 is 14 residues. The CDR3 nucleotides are TGTGCCAGCAGTTTAACGGCGAGGGATCAGCCCCAGCATTTT. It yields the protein CASSLTARDQPQHF.

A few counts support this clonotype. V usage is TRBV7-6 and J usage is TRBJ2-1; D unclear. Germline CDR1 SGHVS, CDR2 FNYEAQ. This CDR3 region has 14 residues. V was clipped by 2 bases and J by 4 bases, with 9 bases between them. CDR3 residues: CASSLRLGYNEQFF. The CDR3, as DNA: TGTGCCAGCAGCTTAAGGTTAGGGTACAATGAGCAGTTCTTC.

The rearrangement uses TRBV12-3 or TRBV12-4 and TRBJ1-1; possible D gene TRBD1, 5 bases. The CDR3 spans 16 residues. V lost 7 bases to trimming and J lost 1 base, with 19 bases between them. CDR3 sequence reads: CASTGTVIGGNTEAFF. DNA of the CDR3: TGTGCCAGCACCGGGACCGTCATCGGTGGGAACACTGAAGCTTTCTTT.

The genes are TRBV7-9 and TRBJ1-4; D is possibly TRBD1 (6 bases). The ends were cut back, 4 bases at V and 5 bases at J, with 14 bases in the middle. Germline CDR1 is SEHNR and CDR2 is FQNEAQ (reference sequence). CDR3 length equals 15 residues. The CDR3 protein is CASSSDRGANEKLFF. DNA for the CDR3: TGTGCCAGCAGCTCTGACCGGGGGGCAAATGAAAAACTGTTTTTT.

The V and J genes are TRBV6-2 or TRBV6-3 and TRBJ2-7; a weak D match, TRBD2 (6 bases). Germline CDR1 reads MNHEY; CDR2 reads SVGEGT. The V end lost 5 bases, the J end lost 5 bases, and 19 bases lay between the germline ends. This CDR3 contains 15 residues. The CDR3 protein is CASSPLPGAGHEQYF. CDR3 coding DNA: TGTGCCAGCAGTCCCCTACCGGGAGCAGGCCACGAGCAGTACTTC.

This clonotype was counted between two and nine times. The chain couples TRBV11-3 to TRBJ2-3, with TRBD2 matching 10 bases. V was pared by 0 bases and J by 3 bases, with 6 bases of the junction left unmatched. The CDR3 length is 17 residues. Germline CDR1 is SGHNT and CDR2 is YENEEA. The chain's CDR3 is CASSLDWSSGGTDTQYF. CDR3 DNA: TGTGCCAGCAGCTTAGATTGGTCTAGCGGGGGAACAGATACGCAGTATTTT.

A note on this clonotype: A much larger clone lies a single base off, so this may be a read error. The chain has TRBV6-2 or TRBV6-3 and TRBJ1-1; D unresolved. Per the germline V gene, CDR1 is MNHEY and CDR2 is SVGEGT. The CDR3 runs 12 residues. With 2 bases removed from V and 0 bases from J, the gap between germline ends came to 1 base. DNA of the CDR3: TGTGCCAGCAGTTACGTGAACACTGAAGCTTTCTTT. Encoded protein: CASSYVNTEAFF.

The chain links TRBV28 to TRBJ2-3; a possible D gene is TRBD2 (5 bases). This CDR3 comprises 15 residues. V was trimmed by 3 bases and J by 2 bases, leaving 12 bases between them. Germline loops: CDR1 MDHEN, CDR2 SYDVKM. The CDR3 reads CASSLDSRSTDTQYF. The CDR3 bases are TGTGCCAGCAGTTTGGACTCCCGATCCACAGATACGCAGTATTTT.

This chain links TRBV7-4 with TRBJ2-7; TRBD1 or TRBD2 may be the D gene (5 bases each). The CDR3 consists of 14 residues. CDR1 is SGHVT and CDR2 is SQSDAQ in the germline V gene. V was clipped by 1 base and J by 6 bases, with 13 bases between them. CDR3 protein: CASSLVTGHGEQYF. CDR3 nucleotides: TGTGCCAGCAGCTTAGTTACGGGGCACGGCGAGCAGTACTTC. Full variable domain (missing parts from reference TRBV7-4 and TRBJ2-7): GAGVSQSPRYKVAKRGRDVALRCDSISGHVTLYWYRQTLGQGSEVLTYSQSDAQRDKSGRPSGRFSAERPERSVSTLKIQRTEQGDSAVYLCASSLVTGHGEQYFGPGTRLTVT.

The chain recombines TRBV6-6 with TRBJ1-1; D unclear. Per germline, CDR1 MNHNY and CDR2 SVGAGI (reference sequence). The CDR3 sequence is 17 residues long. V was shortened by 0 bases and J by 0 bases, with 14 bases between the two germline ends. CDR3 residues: CASSYSLRNSLNTEAFF. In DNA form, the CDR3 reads TGTGCCAGCAGTTACTCCCTTAGGAACAGCCTGAACACTGAAGCTTTCTTT.

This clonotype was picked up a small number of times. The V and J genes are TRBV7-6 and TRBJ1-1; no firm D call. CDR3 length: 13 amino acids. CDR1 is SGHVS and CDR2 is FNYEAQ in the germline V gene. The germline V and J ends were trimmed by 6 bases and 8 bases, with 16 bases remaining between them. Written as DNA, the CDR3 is TGTGCCAGCAGTTCCTCGGAGGGTCCCGAAGCTTTCTTT. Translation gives CASSSSEGPEAFF.

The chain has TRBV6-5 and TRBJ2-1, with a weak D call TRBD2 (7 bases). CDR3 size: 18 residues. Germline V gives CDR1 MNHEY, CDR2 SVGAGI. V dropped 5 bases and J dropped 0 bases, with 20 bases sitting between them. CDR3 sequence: CASSTTGGGFSSYNEQFF. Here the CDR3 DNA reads TGTGCCAGCAGTACTACGGGGGGCGGGTTTAGCTCCTACAATGAGCAGTTCTTC.